This T cell receptor (beta chain) was identified during a study of cytomegalovirus exposure and HLA in healthy donors. Germline CDR1 is MDHEN and CDR2 is SYDVKM. The trim removed 7 bases at V and 4 bases at J, leaving 12 bases unmatched. This CDR3 is built from 15 residues. Overall study findings and caveats: In an earlier analysis, most TCR beta V segments were productive about 87% or about 30% of the time. In a later analysis, at a false discovery rate of 0.05, about 15,000 TCR beta sequences were associated with HLA alleles. It has been reported that TCR beta sequences accurately predicted the HLA-A and HLA-B alleles of most subjects.

Note on this clone: Its target is unknown.

The PCR was carried out with 60 Vbeta primers and 13 Jbeta primers. Repertoires were generated with immunoSEQ multiplex PCR, while TCRdb's copy carries only in-frame clones and drops some. The table includes about 150,000 clones, roughly 72% detected once. Donors counted as nominally healthy when sampled, yet unrecorded immune exposures were likely. The rearrangement links TRBV28 to TRBJ1-1, with 7 bases aligning to TRBD1. This sequence was found in a man aged 25 to 40 in good health and CMV-seronegative. Source material: PBMCs. CDR3 nucleotide sequence: TGTGCCAGCATAAAGGGGGGACAGCCATTCACTGAAGCTTTCTTT. Translation: CASIKGGQPFTEAFF. The variable domain in full, completed from reference TRBV28 and TRBJ1-1, reads DVKVTQSSRYLVKRTGEKVFLECVQDMDHENMFWYRQDPGLGLRLIYFSYDVKMKEKGDIPEGYSVSREKKERFSLILESASTNQTSMYLCASIKGGQPFTEAFFGQGTRLTVV.